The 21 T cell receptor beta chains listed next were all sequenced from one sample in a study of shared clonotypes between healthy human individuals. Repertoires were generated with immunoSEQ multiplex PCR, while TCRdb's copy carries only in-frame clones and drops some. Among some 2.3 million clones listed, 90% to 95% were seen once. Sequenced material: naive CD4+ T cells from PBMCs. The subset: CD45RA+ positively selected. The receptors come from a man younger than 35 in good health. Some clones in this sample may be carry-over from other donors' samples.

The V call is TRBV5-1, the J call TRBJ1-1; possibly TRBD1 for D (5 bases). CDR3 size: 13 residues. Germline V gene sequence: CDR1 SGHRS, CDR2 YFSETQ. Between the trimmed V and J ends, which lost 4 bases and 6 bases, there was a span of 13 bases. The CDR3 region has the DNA TGCGCCAGCAGCAATCCTGACAGCTCTGAAGCTTTCTTT. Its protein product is CASSNPDSSEAFF.

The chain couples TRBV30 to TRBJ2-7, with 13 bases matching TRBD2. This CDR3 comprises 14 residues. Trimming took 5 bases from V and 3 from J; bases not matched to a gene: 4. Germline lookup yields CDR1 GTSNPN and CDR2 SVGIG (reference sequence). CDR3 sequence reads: CAWSGTSGVYEQYF. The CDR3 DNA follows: TGTGCCTGGTCCGGGACTAGCGGGGTCTACGAGCAGTACTTC.

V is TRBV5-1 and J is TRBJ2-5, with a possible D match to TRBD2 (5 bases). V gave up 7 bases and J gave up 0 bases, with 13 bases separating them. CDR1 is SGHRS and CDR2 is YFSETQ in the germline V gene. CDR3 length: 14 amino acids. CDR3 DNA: TGCGCCAGCCGACGGCATAGCGACCAAGAGACCCAGTACTTC. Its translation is CASRRHSDQETQYF.

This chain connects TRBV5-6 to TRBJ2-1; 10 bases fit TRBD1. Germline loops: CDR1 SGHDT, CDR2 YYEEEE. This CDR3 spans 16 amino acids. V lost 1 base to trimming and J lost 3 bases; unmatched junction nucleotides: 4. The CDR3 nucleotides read TGTGCCAGCAGCTTGTTAGGGACAGGGGACTACAATGAGCAGTTCTTC. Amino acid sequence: CASSLLGTGDYNEQFF.

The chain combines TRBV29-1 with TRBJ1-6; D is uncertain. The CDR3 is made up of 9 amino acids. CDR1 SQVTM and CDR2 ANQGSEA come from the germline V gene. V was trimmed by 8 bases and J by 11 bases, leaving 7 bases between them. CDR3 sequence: CSSQPPLHF. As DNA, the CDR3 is TGCAGCTCGCAGCCACCCCTCCACTTT. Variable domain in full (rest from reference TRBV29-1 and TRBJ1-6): SAVISQKPSRDICQRGTSLTIQCQVDSQVTMMFWYRQQPGQSLTLIATANQGSEATYESGFVIDKFPISRPNLTFSTLTVSNMSPEDSSIYLCSSQPPLHFGNGTRLTVT.

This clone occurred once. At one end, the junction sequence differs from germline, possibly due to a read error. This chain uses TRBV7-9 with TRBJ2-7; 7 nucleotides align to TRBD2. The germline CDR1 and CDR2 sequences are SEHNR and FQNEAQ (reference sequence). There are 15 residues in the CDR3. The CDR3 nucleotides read TGTGCCAGCAGCCCCGCTGGACTAGGACCCCACCTAGGGGCCTTC. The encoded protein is CASSPAGLGPHLGAF. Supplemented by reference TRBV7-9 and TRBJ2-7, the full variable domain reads DTGVSQNPRHKITKRGQNVTFRCDPISEHNRLYWYRQTLGQGPEFLTYFQNEAQLEKSRLLSDRFSAERPKGSFSTLEIQRTEQGDSAMYLCASSPAGLGPHLGAFGPGTRLTVT.

CDR3 sequence (DNA): TGTGCCAGCGGCCGCCCGGGAGTGGTGGAGACCGGGGAGCTGTTTTTT. It specifies CASGRPGVVETGELFF. The chain has TRBV5-4 and TRBJ2-2, with a possible D match to TRBD2 (6 bases). Between the trimmed V and J ends, which lost 7 bases and 5 bases, there was a span of 21 bases. The CDR3 has 16 residues. Germline V gene data show CDR1 as SGHNT and CDR2 as YYREEE (reference sequence).

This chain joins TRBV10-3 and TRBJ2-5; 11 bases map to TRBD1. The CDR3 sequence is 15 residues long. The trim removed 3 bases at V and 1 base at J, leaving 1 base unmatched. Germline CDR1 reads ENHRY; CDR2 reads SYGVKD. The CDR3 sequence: CAISEGTGGQETQYF. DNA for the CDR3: TGTGCCATCAGTGAAGGGACAGGGGGCCAAGAGACCCAGTACTTC.

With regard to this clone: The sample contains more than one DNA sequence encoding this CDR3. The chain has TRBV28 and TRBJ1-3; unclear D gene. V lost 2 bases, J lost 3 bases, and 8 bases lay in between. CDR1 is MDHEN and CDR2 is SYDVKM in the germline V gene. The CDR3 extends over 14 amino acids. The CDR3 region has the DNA TGTGCCAGCAGTTTACCTGGGGTTGGAAACACCATATATTTT. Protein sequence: CASSLPGVGNTIYF.

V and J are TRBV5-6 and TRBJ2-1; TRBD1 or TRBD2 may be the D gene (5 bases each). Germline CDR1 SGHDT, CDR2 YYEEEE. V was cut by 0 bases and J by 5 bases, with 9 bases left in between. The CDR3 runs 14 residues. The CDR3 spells CASSLVGVHNEQFF. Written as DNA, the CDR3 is TGTGCCAGCAGCTTGGTGGGGGTCCACAATGAGCAGTTCTTC.

The CDR3 coding sequence is TGTGCCAGCAGTGTAGGGACAGGGGGGCCCTACGAGCAGTACTTC. Amino acid sequence: CASSVGTGGPYEQYF. V is TRBV28 and J is TRBJ2-7; 11 nucleotides line up with TRBD1. This CDR3 comprises 15 residues. V trimming: 5 bases; J trimming: 2 bases; junction bases outside the gene matches: 5. Germline V CDR1 and CDR2: MDHEN, SYDVKM. Variable domain in full (rest from reference TRBV28 and TRBJ2-7): DVKVTQSSRYLVKRTGEKVFLECVQDMDHENMFWYRQDPGLGLRLIYFSYDVKMKEKGDIPEGYSVSREKKERFSLILESASTNQTSMYLCASSVGTGGPYEQYFGPGTRLTVT.

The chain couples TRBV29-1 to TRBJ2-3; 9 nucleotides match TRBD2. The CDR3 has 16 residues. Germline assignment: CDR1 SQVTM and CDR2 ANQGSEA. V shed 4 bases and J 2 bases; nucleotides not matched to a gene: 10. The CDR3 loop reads CSVGFLAGVITDTQYF. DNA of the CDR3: TGCAGCGTTGGGTTTTTAGCGGGAGTGATCACAGATACGCAGTATTTT.

CDR3 DNA: TGTGCCAGCACAAGGACTAGCGGGATCTACGAGCAGTACTTC. This translates into CASTRTSGIYEQYF. The chain is built from TRBV6-5 and TRBJ2-7; TRBD2 aligns across 12 bases. V lost 7 bases and J lost 3; bases outside the gene matches: 4. The germline V gene has CDR1 MNHEY and CDR2 SVGAGI. This CDR3 is built from 14 residues.

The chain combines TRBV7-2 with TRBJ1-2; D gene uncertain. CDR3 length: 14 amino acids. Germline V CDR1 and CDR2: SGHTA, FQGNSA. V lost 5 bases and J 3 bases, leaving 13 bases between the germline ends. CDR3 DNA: TGTGCCAGCAGCCCCGATGTTGTAGACTATGGCTACACCTTC. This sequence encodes CASSPDVVDYGYTF.

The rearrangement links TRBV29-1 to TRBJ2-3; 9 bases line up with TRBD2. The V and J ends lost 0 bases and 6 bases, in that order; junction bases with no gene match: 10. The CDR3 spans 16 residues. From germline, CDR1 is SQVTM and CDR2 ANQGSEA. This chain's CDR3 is CSVEDRVSGRRDTQYF. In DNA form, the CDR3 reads TGCAGCGTTGAAGATCGTGTTAGCGGGAGAAGGGATACGCAGTATTTT.

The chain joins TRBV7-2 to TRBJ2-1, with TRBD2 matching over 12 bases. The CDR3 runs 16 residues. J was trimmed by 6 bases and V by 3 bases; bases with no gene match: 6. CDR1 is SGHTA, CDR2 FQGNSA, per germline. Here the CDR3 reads CASSFSLLAGGNEQFF. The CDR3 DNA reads TGTGCCAGCAGCTTTTCCCTACTAGCGGGAGGCAATGAGCAGTTCTTC.

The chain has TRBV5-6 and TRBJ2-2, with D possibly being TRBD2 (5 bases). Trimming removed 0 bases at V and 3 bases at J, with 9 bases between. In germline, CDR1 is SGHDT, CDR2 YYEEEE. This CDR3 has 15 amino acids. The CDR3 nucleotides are TGTGCCAGCAGCTTGGCCGGGGTACACACCGGGGAGCTGTTTTTT. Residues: CASSLAGVHTGELFF.

The CDR3 nucleotides read TGTGCCAGCTCATCTAGCAGGGGGAGCACTGAAGCTTTCTTT. Translated: CASSSSRGSTEAFF. V gene TRBV18 combines with J gene TRBJ1-1; 7 bases fit TRBD1. This CDR3 comprises 14 residues. V shed 5 bases and J 4 bases; nucleotides not matched to a gene: 7. The germline gives CDR1 KGHSH, CDR2 LQKENI.

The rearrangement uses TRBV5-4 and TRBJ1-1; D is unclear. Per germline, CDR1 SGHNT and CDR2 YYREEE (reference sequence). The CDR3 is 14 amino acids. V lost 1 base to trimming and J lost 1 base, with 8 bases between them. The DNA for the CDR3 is TGTGCCAGCAGCTTGCTTCCAGAGAACACTGAAGCTTTCTTT. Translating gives CASSLLPENTEAFF.

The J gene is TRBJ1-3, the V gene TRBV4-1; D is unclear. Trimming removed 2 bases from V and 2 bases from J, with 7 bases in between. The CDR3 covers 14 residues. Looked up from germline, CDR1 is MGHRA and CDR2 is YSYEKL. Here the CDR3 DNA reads TGCGCCAGCAGCCAACCGCTTGCTGGAAACACCATATATTTT. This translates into CASSQPLAGNTIYF.

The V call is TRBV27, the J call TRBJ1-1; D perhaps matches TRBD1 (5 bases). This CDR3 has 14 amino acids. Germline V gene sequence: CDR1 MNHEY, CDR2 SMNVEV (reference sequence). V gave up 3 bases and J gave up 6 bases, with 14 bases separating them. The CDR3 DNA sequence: TGTGCCAGCAGTTTCAGGGAGGGATACGCTGAAGCTTTCTTT. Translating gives CASSFREGYAEAFF.